This TCR beta chain was identified in a study of T cell clonotyping in hematopoietic cell transplantation. Study results and limitations: Few recipient clonotypes overlapped donors; over 95% were de novo at given depth.

As for this clone: Its antigen is still unknown.

The protocol was immunoSEQ multiplex PCR, while the TCRdb copy is restricted to in-frame clones and leaves out a portion. The table has a few thousand clones, roughly 70% seen once; the top ten hold less than 30%. Trimming took 0 bases from V and 7 from J, leaving 9 bases between them. The CDR3 is made up of 13 amino acids. Germline V gene sequence: CDR1 MNHNS, CDR2 SASEGT. Source: PBMCs, taken 180 days after allogeneic stem cell transplant. This TCR derives from a male patient aged 50 to 59 who had an allogeneic stem cell transplant from an unrelated donor, so the T cells may come from the graft donor. Some clones in this sample may be carry-over from other donors' samples. The rearrangement links TRBV6-1 to TRBJ1-1, with D unresolved. The CDR3, as DNA: TGTGCCAGCAGTGAAGCGCTTCGGGATGAAGCTTTCTTT. Translating gives CASSEALRDEAFF.